A selection of T cell receptor beta chains follows, all from one sample in a study of lymphopenia after photon versus proton radiotherapy. Profiled with immunoSEQ multiplex PCR; TCRdb holds only in-frame clones, not every one. The data hold tens of thousands of clones, with 94% observed a single time. Specimen: peripheral blood, collected from a patient treated with photon-based radiotherapy. These receptor sequences come from a woman between 50 and 59 years old with cholangiocarcinoma. Each CDR3 is given with its conserved first and last residue. Fields, in order: J gene, clone size, D gene, V gene, CDR3 DNA, CDR3 protein. D genes are given only for firm matches. Expanded clones get a size class; other rows say once, few or many, or leave the size out.

TRBJ1-1	once	.	TRBV10-1	TGCGCCAGCAGCCGCATCGGTAACACTGAAGCTTTCTTT	CASSRIGNTEAFF
TRBJ2-2	.	.	TRBV4-1	TGCGCCAGCAGCCAACCGGGATTAAAGCCCACCGGGGAGCTGTTTTTT	CASSQPGLKPTGELFF
TRBJ1-3	.	.	TRBV4-3	TGCGCCAGCAGCCAAGTCATCCATAGTGGAAACACCATATATTTT	CASSQVIHSGNTIYF
TRBJ1-1	few	.	TRBV6-6	TGTGCCAGCAGAGATTCCCGGGGGGCATTCACTGAAGCTTTCTTT	CASRDSRGAFTEAFF
TRBJ2-2	.	.	TRBV9	TGTGCCAGCACTAACCGACTCAGGTCGAACACCGGGGAGCTGTTTTTT	CASTNRLRSNTGELFF
TRBJ2-2	.	.	TRBV7-8	TGTGCCAGCACCCTTACTCGCCTGGTGGTCGGGGAGCTGTTTTTT	CASTLTRLVVGELFF
TRBJ2-7	once	.	TRBV7-9	TGTGCCAGCAGCCAATCCTCGGGGGAGCAGTACTTC	CASSQSSGEQYF
TRBJ2-3	once	.	TRBV7-9	TGTGCCAGCAGCTTCCCCAGACAGTACACAGATACGCAGTATTTT	CASSFPRQYTDTQYF
TRBJ1-1	.	TRBD1	TRBV5-6	TGTGCCAGCAGGGGGACAGGATTGAACACTGAAGCTTTCTTT	CASRGTGLNTEAFF
TRBJ2-1	.	TRBD1	TRBV18	TGTGCCAGCTCACCAACGAGAACAGGACAGGGGTTCAATGAGCAGTTCTTC	CASSPTRTGQGFNEQFF
TRBJ1-6	once	TRBD1	TRBV2	TGTGCCAGCATGACGACAGGGCCCTATAATTCACCCCTCCACTTT	CASMTTGPYNSPLHF